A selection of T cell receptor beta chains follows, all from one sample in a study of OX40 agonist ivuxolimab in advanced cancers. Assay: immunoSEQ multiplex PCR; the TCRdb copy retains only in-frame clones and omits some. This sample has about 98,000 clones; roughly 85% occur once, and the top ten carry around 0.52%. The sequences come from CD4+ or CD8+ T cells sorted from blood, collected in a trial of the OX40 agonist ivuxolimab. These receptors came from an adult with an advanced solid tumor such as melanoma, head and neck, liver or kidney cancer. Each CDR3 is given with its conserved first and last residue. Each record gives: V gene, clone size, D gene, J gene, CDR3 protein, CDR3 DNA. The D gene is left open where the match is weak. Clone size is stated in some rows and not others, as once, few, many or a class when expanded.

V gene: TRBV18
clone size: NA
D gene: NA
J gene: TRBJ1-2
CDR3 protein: CASSLSRDGVSGYTF
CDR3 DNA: TGTGCCAGCTCACTGTCCAGGGATGGTGTAAGTGGCTACACCTTC

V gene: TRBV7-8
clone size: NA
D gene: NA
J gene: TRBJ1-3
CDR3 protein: CASSFSPNTIYF
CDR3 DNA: TGTGCCAGCAGCTTTTCCCCCAACACCATATATTTT

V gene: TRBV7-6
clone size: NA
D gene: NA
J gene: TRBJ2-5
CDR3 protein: CASSLRGGLETQYF
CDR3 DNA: TGTGCCAGCAGCTTGAGGGGGGGCCTGGAGACCCAGTACTTC

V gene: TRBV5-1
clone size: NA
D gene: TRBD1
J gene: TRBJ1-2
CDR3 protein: CASSAGTGYGYTF
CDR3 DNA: TGCGCCAGCAGCGCCGGGACAGGCTATGGCTACACCTTC

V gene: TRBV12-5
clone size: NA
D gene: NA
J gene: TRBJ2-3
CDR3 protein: CARGASDHQCSHQLGDTQYF
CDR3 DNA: TGTGCCCGTGGGGCTTCGGACCACCAGTGTTCCCACCAACTCGGTGATACGCAGTATTTT

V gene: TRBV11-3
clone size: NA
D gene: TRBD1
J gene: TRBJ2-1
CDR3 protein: CASSLDRGTHNEQFF
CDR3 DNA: TGTGCCAGCAGCTTAGACAGGGGGACCCACAATGAGCAGTTCTTC

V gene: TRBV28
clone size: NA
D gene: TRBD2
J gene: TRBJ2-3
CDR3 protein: CASSSWRGSSGGSTDTQYF
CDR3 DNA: TGTGCCAGCAGTTCCTGGAGAGGTTCTAGCGGGGGTAGCACAGATACGCAGTATTTT

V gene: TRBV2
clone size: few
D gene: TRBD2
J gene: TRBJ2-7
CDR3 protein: CASIGLAGETSYEQYF
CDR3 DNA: TGTGCCAGCATTGGACTAGCGGGGGAGACCTCCTACGAGCAGTACTTC

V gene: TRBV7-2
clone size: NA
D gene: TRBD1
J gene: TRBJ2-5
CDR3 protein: CASTPSGQGGGTQYF
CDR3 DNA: TGTGCCAGCACCCCATCGGGACAGGGAGGTGGGACCCAGTACTTC

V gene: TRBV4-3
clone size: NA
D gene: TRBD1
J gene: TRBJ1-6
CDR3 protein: CASSLLGGQDGSPLHF
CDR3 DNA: TGCGCCAGCAGCCTTTTGGGGGGACAGGACGGGTCACCCCTCCACTTT

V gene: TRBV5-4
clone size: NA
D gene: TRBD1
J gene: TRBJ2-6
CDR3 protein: CASSLTGVANVLTF
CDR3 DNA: TGTGCCAGCAGCTTGACAGGGGTTGCCAACGTCCTGACTTTC

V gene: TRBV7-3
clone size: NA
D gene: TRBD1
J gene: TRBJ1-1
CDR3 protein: CASSLTGVSEAFF
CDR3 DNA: TGTGCCAGCAGCTTGACAGGGGTCTCTGAAGCTTTCTTT

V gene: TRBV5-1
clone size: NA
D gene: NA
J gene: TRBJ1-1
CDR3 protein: CASSLGRQVNTEAFF
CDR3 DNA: TGCGCCAGCAGCTTGGGGAGACAAGTGAACACTGAAGCTTTCTTT

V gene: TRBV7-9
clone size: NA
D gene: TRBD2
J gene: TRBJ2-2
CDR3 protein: CASRLPRLAENTGELFF
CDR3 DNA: TGTGCCAGCAGACTACCCAGACTAGCGGAAAACACCGGGGAGCTGTTTTTT

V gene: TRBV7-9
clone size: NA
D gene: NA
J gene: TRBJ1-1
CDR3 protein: CVVSTRLNTEAFF
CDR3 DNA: TGTGTTGTGTCGACTCGGTTGAACACTGAAGCTTTCTTT

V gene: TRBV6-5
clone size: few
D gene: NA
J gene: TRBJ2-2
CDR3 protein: CASSPRGTGELFF
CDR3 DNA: TGTGCCAGCAGCCCCCGAGGCACCGGGGAGCTGTTTTTT

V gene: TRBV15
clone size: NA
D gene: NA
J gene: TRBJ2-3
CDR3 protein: CATSRGGTDTQYF
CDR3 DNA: TGTGCCACCAGCAGAGGTGGCACAGATACGCAGTATTTT

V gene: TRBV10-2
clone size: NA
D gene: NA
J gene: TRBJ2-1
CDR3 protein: CASSGSVYNEQFF
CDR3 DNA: TGCGCCAGCAGTGGGTCCGTATACAATGAGCAGTTCTTC

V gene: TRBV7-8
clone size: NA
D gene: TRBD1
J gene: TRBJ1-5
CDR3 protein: CASSSRQGDQPQHF
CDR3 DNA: TGTGCCAGCAGCTCCCGACAGGGAGATCAGCCCCAGCATTTT

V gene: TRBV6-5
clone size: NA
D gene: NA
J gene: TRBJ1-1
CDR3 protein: CASSPPGARTEAFF
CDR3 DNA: TGTGCCAGCAGTCCCCCGGGGGCGCGCACTGAAGCTTTCTTT

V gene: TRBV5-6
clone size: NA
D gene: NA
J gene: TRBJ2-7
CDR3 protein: CASSLPGFSSYEQYF
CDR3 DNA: TGTGCCAGCAGCTTGCCAGGGTTCAGCTCCTACGAGCAGTACTTC

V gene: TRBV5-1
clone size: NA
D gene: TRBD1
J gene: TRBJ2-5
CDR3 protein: CASSLASTGAETQYF
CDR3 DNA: TGCGCCAGCAGCTTGGCCTCGACAGGGGCGGAGACCCAGTACTTC

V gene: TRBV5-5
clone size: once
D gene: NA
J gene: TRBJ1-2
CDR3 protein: CVSSREAGNYGYTF
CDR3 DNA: TGTGTCAGCAGCCGAGAGGCAGGCAACTATGGCTACACCTTC

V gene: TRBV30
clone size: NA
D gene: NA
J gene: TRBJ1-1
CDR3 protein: CAWKHFPEDTEAFF
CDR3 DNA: TGTGCCTGGAAACACTTCCCAGAGGACACTGAAGCTTTCTTT

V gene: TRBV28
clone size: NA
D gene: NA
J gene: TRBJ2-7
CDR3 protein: CASTLAGTAYEQYF
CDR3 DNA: TGTGCCAGCACCTTGGCGGGGACTGCCTACGAGCAGTACTTC

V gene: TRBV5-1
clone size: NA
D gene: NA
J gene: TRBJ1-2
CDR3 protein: CASSLAMGSGYTF
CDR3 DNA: TGCGCCAGCAGCTTGGCCATGGGGAGTGGCTACACCTTC

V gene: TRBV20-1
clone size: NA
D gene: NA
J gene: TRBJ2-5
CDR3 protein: CSVVPTETQYF
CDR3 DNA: TGCAGTGTTGTCCCAACGGAGACCCAGTACTTC

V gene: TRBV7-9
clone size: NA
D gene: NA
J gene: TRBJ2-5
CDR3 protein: CASSSWRSQETQYF
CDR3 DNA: TGTGCCAGCAGCTCTTGGAGGAGCCAAGAGACCCAGTACTTC

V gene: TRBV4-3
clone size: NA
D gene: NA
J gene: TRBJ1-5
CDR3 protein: CASSPGGVRDQPQHF
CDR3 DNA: TGCGCCAGCAGCCCCGGTGGGGTACGGGATCAGCCCCAGCATTTT

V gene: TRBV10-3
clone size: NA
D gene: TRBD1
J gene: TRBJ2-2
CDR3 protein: CAISVKTGGSGELFF
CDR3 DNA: TGTGCCATCAGCGTGAAAACAGGGGGCAGCGGGGAGCTGTTTTTT

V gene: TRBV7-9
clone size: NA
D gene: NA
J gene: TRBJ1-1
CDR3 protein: CASSPEGPRAVAGAFF
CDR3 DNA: TGTGCCAGCAGCCCGGAGGGGCCCAGGGCTGTGGCGGGAGCTTTCTTT

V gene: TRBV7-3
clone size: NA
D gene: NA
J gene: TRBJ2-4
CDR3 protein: CTQVRGRGMGDIQYF
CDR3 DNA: TGTACCCAGGTCAGGGGAAGGGGTATGGGAGACATTCAGTACTTC

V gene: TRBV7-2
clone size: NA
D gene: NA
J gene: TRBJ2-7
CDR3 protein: CASSSARDTEYF
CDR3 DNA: TGTGCCAGCAGCTCAGCCCGGGACACCGAGTACTTC

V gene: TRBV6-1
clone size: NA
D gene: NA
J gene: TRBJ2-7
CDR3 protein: CASSEAARGHEQYF
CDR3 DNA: TGTGCCAGCAGTGAAGCGGCCAGGGGCCACGAGCAGTACTTC

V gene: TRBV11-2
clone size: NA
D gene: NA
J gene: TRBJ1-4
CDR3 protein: CASSTTDGEKLFF
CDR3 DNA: TGTGCCAGCAGCACGACGGACGGCGAAAAACTGTTTTTT

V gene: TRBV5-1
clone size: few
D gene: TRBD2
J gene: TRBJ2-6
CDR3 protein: CASSLGLTSGVTGANVLTF
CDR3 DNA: TGCGCCAGCAGCTTGGGATTGACTAGCGGGGTTACTGGGGCCAACGTCCTGACTTTC

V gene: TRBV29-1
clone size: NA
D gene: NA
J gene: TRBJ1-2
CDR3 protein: CSGGHTGFGYTF
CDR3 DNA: TGCAGCGGAGGACATACCGGTTTTGGCTACACCTTC

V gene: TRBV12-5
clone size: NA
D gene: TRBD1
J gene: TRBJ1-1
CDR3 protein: CASGFRQGRSTEAFF
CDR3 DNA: TGTGCTAGTGGTTTTCGACAGGGAAGAAGCACTGAAGCTTTCTTT

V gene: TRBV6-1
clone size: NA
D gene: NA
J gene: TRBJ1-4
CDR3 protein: CASSDRGVDEKLFF
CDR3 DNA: TGTGCCAGCAGTGATCGGGGGGTAGATGAAAAACTGTTTTTT

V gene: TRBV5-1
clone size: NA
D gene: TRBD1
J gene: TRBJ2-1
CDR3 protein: CASSSIRDSIFNEQFF
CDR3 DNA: TGCGCCAGCAGCTCGATCCGGGACAGCATCTTCAATGAGCAGTTCTTC

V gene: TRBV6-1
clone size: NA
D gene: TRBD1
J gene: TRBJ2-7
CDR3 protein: CASSEQRTGGYEQYF
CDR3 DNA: TGTGCCAGCAGTGAGCAAAGGACAGGGGGATACGAGCAGTACTTC

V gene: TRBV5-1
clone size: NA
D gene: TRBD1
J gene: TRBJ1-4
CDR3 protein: CASSYSGTDNEKLFF
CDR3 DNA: TGCGCCAGCAGCTACTCCGGGACAGATAATGAAAAACTGTTTTTT

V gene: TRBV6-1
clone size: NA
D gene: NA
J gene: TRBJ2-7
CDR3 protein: CASSEEVQVVFYEQYF
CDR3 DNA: TGTGCCAGCAGTGAGGAGGTACAGGTGGTCTTCTACGAGCAGTACTTC

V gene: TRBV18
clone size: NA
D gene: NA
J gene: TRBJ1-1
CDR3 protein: CASSPQSGIDTEAFF
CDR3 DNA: TGTGCCAGCTCACCACAGTCAGGGATAGACACTGAAGCTTTCTTT

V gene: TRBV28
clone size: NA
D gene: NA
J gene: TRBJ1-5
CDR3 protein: CATRGGNQPQHF
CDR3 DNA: TGTGCCACCCGCGGGGGCAATCAGCCCCAGCATTTT

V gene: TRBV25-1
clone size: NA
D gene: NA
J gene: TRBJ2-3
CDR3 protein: CASQLGPGNTDTQYF
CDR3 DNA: TGTGCCAGCCAGCTCGGTCCGGGGAACACAGATACGCAGTATTTT

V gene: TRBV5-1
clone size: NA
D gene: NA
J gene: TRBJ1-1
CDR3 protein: CASSSTPGTTLEAFF
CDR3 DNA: TGCGCCAGCAGCTCCACACCAGGGACGACTCTTGAAGCTTTCTTT

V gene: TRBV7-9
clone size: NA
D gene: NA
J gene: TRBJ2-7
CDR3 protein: CASSPIGGGPNEQYF
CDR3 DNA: TGTGCCAGCAGCCCCATTGGGGGGGGGCCTAACGAGCAGTACTTC

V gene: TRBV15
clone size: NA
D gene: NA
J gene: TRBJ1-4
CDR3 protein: CATSRPDPQLFF
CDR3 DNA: TGTGCCACCAGCAGACCCGACCCCCAACTGTTTTTT

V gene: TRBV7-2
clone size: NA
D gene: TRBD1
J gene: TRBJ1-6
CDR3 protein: CASSNKLGQGDSPLHF
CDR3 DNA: TGTGCCAGCAGCAATAAACTTGGACAGGGGGATTCACCCCTCCACTTT

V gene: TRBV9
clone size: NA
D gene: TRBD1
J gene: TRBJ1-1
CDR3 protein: CASSEGQVQATEAFF
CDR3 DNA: TGTGCCAGCAGCGAGGGACAGGTACAAGCCACTGAAGCTTTCTTT

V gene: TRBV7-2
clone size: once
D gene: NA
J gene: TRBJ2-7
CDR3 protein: CASSRQGYEQYF
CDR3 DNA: TGTGCCAGCAGCCGCCAGGGGTACGAGCAGTACTTC

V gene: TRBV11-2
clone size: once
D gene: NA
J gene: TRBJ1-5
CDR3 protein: CASSPGARQPQHF
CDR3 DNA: TGTGCCAGCAGCCCGGGGGCCCGTCAGCCCCAGCATTTT